A selection of T cell receptor beta chains follows, all from one sample in a study of cytomegalovirus exposure and HLA in healthy donors. This table comes from immunoSEQ multiplex PCR, and its TCRdb copy is limited to in-frame clones, with some not included. The table has 40,000 to 45,000 clones, approximately 90% seen once. Sequencing was performed on PBMCs. These receptors were obtained from a woman between 35 and 50 years old in good health and CMV-seropositive. Each CDR3 is given with its conserved first and last residue. Each record gives: D gene, clone size, V gene, J gene, CDR3 protein, CDR3 DNA. The D gene is left open where the match is weak. Clone sizes are given selectively: once, few, many, or a class where the clone is expanded.

>NA|NA|TRBV19|TRBJ1-4
CASRPVGGEKLFF
TGTGCCAGTAGGCCGGTCGGGGGTGAAAAACTGTTTTTT
>NA|NA|TRBV6-5|TRBJ1-6
CASSYTGSPLHF
TGTGCCAGCAGTTATACCGGTTCACCCCTCCACTTT
>TRBD1|few|TRBV28|TRBJ2-5
CASSTRTGVATQYF
TGTGCCAGCAGTACAAGGACAGGGGTGGCGACCCAGTACTTC
>NA|NA|TRBV27|TRBJ2-7
CASSLTGHPYEQYF
TGTGCCAGCAGTTTAACGGGACATCCCTACGAGCAGTACTTC
>NA|once|TRBV7-2|TRBJ2-7
CASSLPQVEQYF
TGTGCCAGCAGCTTACCCCAGGTCGAGCAGTACTTC
>NA|NA|TRBV5-6|TRBJ2-2
CASRQGPNTGELFF
TGTGCCAGCAGACAGGGTCCCAACACCGGGGAGCTGTTTTTT
>NA|NA|TRBV19|TRBJ2-2
CASSIRAKRDTSGELFF
TGTGCCAGTAGTATCCGGGCCAAACGGGACACCTCCGGGGAGCTGTTTTTT
>TRBD2|NA|TRBV7-3|TRBJ2-1
CASSLRASGRGPYNEQFF
TGTGCCAGCAGCTTAAGGGCCAGCGGGAGAGGCCCCTACAATGAGCAGTTCTTC
>NA|NA|TRBV5-6|TRBJ1-5
CASSRGSAGNQPQHF
TGTGCCAGCAGCCGCGGTTCGGCTGGCAATCAGCCCCAGCATTTT
>NA|NA|TRBV6-5|TRBJ2-7
CASSELGINEQYF
TGTGCCAGCAGTGAACTAGGTATCAACGAGCAGTACTTC
>TRBD1|NA|TRBV10-3|TRBJ1-1
CAISGGTVLNTEAFF
TGTGCCATCAGTGGCGGGACAGTTCTGAACACTGAAGCTTTCTTT
>NA|NA|TRBV15|TRBJ2-7
CATSRGLMVSYEQYF
TGTGCCACCAGCAGGGGACTCATGGTATCCTACGAGCAGTACTTC
>NA|once|TRBV7-9|TRBJ2-1
CASSLGTSSYNEQFF
TGTGCCAGCAGCTTAGGTACGAGCTCCTACAATGAGCAGTTCTTC
>TRBD1|NA|TRBV7-8|TRBJ1-5
CASSLEQGTSGPQHF
TGTGCCAGCAGCTTAGAACAGGGGACTTCGGGCCCCCAGCATTTT
>NA|few|TRBV19|TRBJ1-2
CASSPQGLGGYTF
TGTGCCAGTAGCCCCCAGGGATTGGGTGGCTACACCTTC
>NA|NA|TRBV2|TRBJ2-2
CASSEARLGELFF
TGTGCCAGCAGTGAAGCGCGGTTGGGGGAGCTGTTTTTT
>NA|NA|TRBV7-2|TRBJ1-3
CASSLYGGTGFGNTIYF
TGTGCCAGCAGCTTATACGGGGGTACAGGATTCGGAAACACCATATATTTT
>NA|NA|TRBV7-6|TRBJ2-7
CASSFPPEQYF
TGTGCCAGCAGCTTTCCCCCTGAGCAGTACTTC
>NA|NA|TRBV29-1|TRBJ2-1
CSVYGLSISYNEQFF
TGCAGCGTATACGGACTTTCAATCTCCTACAATGAGCAGTTCTTC
>TRBD2|NA|TRBV9|TRBJ2-3
CASSVVTGGLDTQYF
TGTGCCAGCAGCGTCGTGACGGGGGGGTTAGATACGCAGTATTTT
>TRBD1|NA|TRBV5-1|TRBJ1-1
CASSYRTGLDTEAFF
TGCGCCAGCAGCTATAGGACAGGGTTAGACACTGAAGCTTTCTTT
>NA|NA|TRBV28|TRBJ1-3
CASTVTGQSAGNTIYF
TGTGCCAGCACCGTCACGGGTCAGTCGGCTGGAAACACCATATATTTT
>TRBD1|NA|TRBV5-6|TRBJ1-2
CASSRGDRESGYTF
TGTGCCAGCAGCAGGGGGGACAGGGAAAGTGGCTACACCTTC
>NA|NA|TRBV28|TRBJ1-1
CASSSPAGGTEAFF
TGTGCCAGCAGCTCCCCTGCGGGGGGCACTGAAGCTTTCTTT
>TRBD2|few|TRBV2|TRBJ2-7
CASQAPGGEQYF
TGTGCCAGCCAGGCCCCGGGGGGCGAGCAGTACTTC
>TRBD2|NA|TRBV29-1|TRBJ2-2
CSVATSPPGELFF
TGCAGCGTTGCGACTAGCCCCCCCGGGGAGCTGTTTTTT